Following are 30 T cell receptor beta chains from one sample sequenced in a study of response to subunit inactivated influenza vaccine. MiXCR was run by TCRdb on the RT-PCR reads, yielding one entry per CDR3 protein. The sample includes hundreds of thousands of distinct CDR3 sequences, less than 20% of them seen just once. Sequencing was performed on PBMCs from blood, taken roughly 13 days after vaccination. The receptors originated from a man aged 50-59 years who received an inactivated influenza vaccine.

The chain is built from TRBV6-1 and TRBJ1-1; D call uncertain. The germline gives CDR1 MNHNS, CDR2 SASEGT. The CDR3 loop spans 15 amino acids. Trimming stripped 7 bases from V and 2 bases from J, with 17 bases between. The CDR3 loop is CASIAGVNRNTEAFF. Written as DNA, the CDR3 is TGTGCCAGCATAGCCGGGGTTAATAGAAACACTGAAGCTTTCTTT.

CDR3: CSARQGFTDTQYF. The CDR3 DNA sequence: TGCAGTGCTAGACAGGGGTTCACAGATACGCAGTATTTT. The chain carries TRBV20-1 and TRBJ2-3, with D perhaps matching TRBD1 (6 bases). From germline, CDR1 is DFQATT and CDR2 SNEGSKA (reference sequence). The CDR3 totals 13 residues. V gave up 2 bases and J gave up 2 bases, with 8 bases separating them.

This clonotype was seen a handful of times. The chain links TRBV4-1 to TRBJ1-2; 7 bases match TRBD1. The CDR3 extends over 17 amino acids. CDR1 and CDR2 (germline): MGHRA, YSYEKL. V dropped 1 base and J dropped 3; count of bases not matched to a gene: 11. The CDR3 coding sequence is TGCGCCAGCAGCCAAGGCAGACAGGGTCTAGAAGACTATGGCTACACCTTC. It translates to CASSQGRQGLEDYGYTF.

The CDR3 coding sequence is TGTGCCACCAGCAGCGGACGGGGTGGAGCTTTCTTT. Its translation is CATSSGRGGAFF. The chain has TRBV15 and TRBJ1-1; no clear D gene. V lost 3 bases, J lost 10 bases, and 12 bases lay in between. Germline V gene lookup returns CDR1 LNHNV and CDR2 YYDKDF (reference sequence). CDR3 length equals 12 residues.

Worth noting for this clonotype: One end of the junction is discordant with germline, which a read error may explain. V usage is TRBV7-7 and J usage is TRBJ2-2; D might be TRBD2 (5 bases). The length of the CDR3 is 15 residues. CDR1 SSHAT and CDR2 FNYEAQ come from the germline V gene (reference sequence). CDR3 nucleotides: TGTGCTAGCAGCCGCCCCGGGGTCACGGACGGGGAGCTGTTTTTT. It codes for CASSRPGVTDGELFF.

The rearrangement links TRBV11-2 to TRBJ2-6, with 10 bases lining up with TRBD2. V shed 1 base and J 0 bases; nucleotides not matched to a gene: 9. Germline lookup yields CDR1 SGHAT and CDR2 FQNNGV. The CDR3 consists of 20 residues. The CDR3 is CASSLGRLAGVPSGANVLTF. The CDR3, as DNA: TGTGCCAGCAGCTTAGGACGCCTAGCGGGGGTACCCTCTGGGGCCAACGTCCTGACTTTC.

The chain employs TRBV20-1 and TRBJ2-1; 14 nucleotides align to TRBD2. The ends lost 0 bases at V and 9 bases at J; junction bases unmatched: 7. CDR1 is DFQATT, CDR2 SNEGSKA, per germline (reference sequence). The CDR3 contains 16 residues. The CDR3 here is CSARDSGLAGGGEQFF. CDR3 nucleotide sequence: TGCAGTGCTAGAGACTCTGGACTAGCGGGAGGAGGTGAGCAGTTCTTC.

The rearrangement joins TRBV11-3 to TRBJ2-5, with 8 bases aligning to TRBD1. There are 14 residues in the CDR3. V was clipped by 5 bases and J by 2 bases; unmatched bases: 4. Looked up from germline, CDR1 is SGHNT and CDR2 is YENEEA. CDR3 in DNA: TGTGCCAGCAGCAAACAGGGGGGTCAAGAGACCCAGTACTTC. Its translation is CASSKQGGQETQYF.

This rearrangement joins TRBV20-1 to TRBJ2-7; a possible D gene is TRBD2 (5 bases). Looked up from germline, CDR1 is DFQATT and CDR2 is SNEGSKA (reference sequence). The V gene lost 2 bases and the J gene lost 4 bases, with 6 bases spanning the gap. This CDR3 has 11 residues. The CDR3 nucleotides are TGCAGTGCTAGAAGCGGTTACGAGCAGTACTTC. It encodes CSARSGYEQYF.

This clonotype has only a few counts. V usage is TRBV4-3 and J usage is TRBJ2-5; weak D call: TRBD1 (6 bases). V gave up 1 base and J gave up 5 bases, with 14 bases separating them. The CDR3 runs to 15 residues. The V gene's germline CDR1 is LGHNA and CDR2 YSLEER. The CDR3 loop reads CASSQAPYTGETQYF. DNA of the CDR3: TGCGCCAGCAGCCAAGCCCCTTACACAGGGGAGACCCAGTACTTC.

The chain recombines TRBV7-6 with TRBJ1-3; 10 bases fit TRBD1. This CDR3 spans 15 amino acids. CDR1 and CDR2 from the germline V gene are SGHVS and FNYEAQ. The trim removed 3 bases at V and 4 bases at J, leaving 3 bases unmatched. CDR3 nucleotide sequence: TGTGCCAGCAGCTTCCAGACAGGGGGCGGAAACACCATATATTTT. Translated: CASSFQTGGGNTIYF.

The CDR3 coding sequence is TGTGCCAGCAGTGAAGTTGCTAGGGGCTATGGCTACACCTTC. Translated: CASSEVARGYGYTF. The J gene is TRBJ1-2, the V gene TRBV6-1, with D tentatively TRBD1 (5 bases). Germline values: CDR1 MNHNS, CDR2 SASEGT. V was cut by 1 base and J by 4 bases, with 10 bases left in between. This CDR3 comprises 14 residues.

This clonotype was seen more than once but under ten times. This chain links TRBV7-9 with TRBJ2-7, with 11 positions matching TRBD2. The CDR3 is 17 amino acids. With V trimmed by 1 base and J by 1 base, 6 bases remained unmatched. Germline V gene sequence: CDR1 SEHNR, CDR2 FQNEAQ (reference sequence). CDR3 nucleotide sequence: TGTGCCAGCAGCTTAGGTTCGCCTAGCGGGAGGTCCTACGAGCAGTACTTC. Amino acids: CASSLGSPSGRSYEQYF. The full variable domain, completed using reference TRBV7-9 and TRBJ2-7, is DTGVSQNPRHKITKRGQNVTFRCDPISEHNRLYWYRQTLGQGPEFLTYFQNEAQLEKSRLLSDRFSAERPKGSFSTLEIQRTEQGDSAMYLCASSLGSPSGRSYEQYFGPGTRLTVT.

This sequence joins TRBV7-2 and TRBJ2-3; D is unclear. This CDR3 comprises 15 residues. Germline V gene data show CDR1 as SGHTA and CDR2 as FQGNSA. Trimming shortened V by 5 bases and J by 0 bases, and 12 bases separated the two germline ends. The CDR3 loop reads CASSPLGISTDTQYF. The CDR3 nucleotides are TGTGCCAGCAGCCCCCTAGGAATTAGCACAGATACGCAGTATTTT.

This clonotype appeared a few times. The CDR3 region has the DNA TGTGCCAGCAGCCCCACAGGGGGTATAGCCCAGCATTTT. Its translation: CASSPTGGIAQHF. The gene calls are TRBV2 and TRBJ1-5, with 8 positions matching TRBD1. Unmatched junction bases numbered 9, after V lost 6 bases and J lost 11 bases. There are 13 residues in the CDR3. From germline, CDR1 is SNHLY and CDR2 FYNNEI.

The chain combines TRBV6-2 or TRBV6-3 with TRBJ1-5; D perhaps matches TRBD1 (5 bases). The CDR3 sequence is 17 residues long. The V gene lost 1 base and the J gene lost 0 bases, with 13 bases spanning the gap. Per germline, CDR1 MNHEY and CDR2 SVGEGT. CDR3 bases: TGTGCCAGCAGTTACTTCCGCGGGGGATATAGCAATCAGCCCCAGCATTTT. Its translation is CASSYFRGGYSNQPQHF.

This clonotype was detected only a few times. V and J are TRBV10-3 and TRBJ2-5; 12 positions agree with TRBD2. CDR3 length: 15 residues. Germline CDR1 is ENHRY and CDR2 is SYGVKD. V trimming: 1 base; J trimming: 4 bases; junction bases outside the gene matches: 1. The CDR3 DNA reads TGTGCCATCAGTGAGTGGACTAGCGGGGCAGAGACCCAGTACTTC. Translating gives CAISEWTSGAETQYF.

The chain recombines TRBV5-1 with TRBJ1-2; 8 bases match TRBD1. The CDR3 contains 15 residues. V lost 1 base, J lost 5 bases, and 7 bases stayed unmatched. Germline V gene lookup returns CDR1 SGHRS and CDR2 YFSETQ. The CDR3, as DNA: TGCGCCAGCAGCTTGTCCAGGGGGCGCGAGTATGGCTACACCTTC. Translating gives CASSLSRGREYGYTF.

The chain recombines TRBV4-1 with TRBJ2-7, with 8 bases identical to TRBD1. V shed 1 base, J shed 4 bases, and the junction held 9 bases outside the gene matches. CDR3 length: 16 residues. CDR1 MGHRA and CDR2 YSYEKL come from the germline V gene. CDR3 loop: CASSQGALRGPYEQYF. As DNA, the CDR3 is TGCGCCAGCAGCCAAGGGGCTCTCAGGGGGCCATACGAGCAGTACTTC.

The V gene is TRBV2, the J gene TRBJ1-4, with TRBD1 as a possible D gene (5 bases). In germline, CDR1 is SNHLY, CDR2 FYNNEI. Trimming shortened V by 4 bases and J by 8 bases, and 14 bases separated the two germline ends. The CDR3 is 14 residues long. The CDR3 here is CASSVGGAREKLFF. Here the CDR3 DNA reads TGTGCCAGCAGTGTGGGAGGGGCCCGAGAAAAACTGTTTTTT. The full variable domain, completed using reference TRBV2 and TRBJ1-4, is EPEVTQTPSHQVTQMGQEVILRCVPISNHLYFYWYRQILGQKVEFLVSFYNNEISEKSEIFDDQFSVERPDGSNFTLKIRSTKLEDSAMYFCASSVGGAREKLFFGSGTQLSVL.

This clonotype was counted ten times or more. The CDR3 sequence is CASSFVNSPLHF. The CDR3 DNA reads as TGTGCCAGCAGCTTCGTGAATTCACCCCTCCACTTT. The J gene is TRBJ1-6, the V gene TRBV28; D remains ambiguous. The germline V gene has CDR1 MDHEN and CDR2 SYDVKM. The CDR3 has 12 amino acids. V was clipped by 6 bases and J by 7 bases, with 7 bases between them.

This clonotype was counted a few times. This chain's CDR3 is CASSRRVGVGYEQYF. CDR3 coding DNA: TGTGCCAGCAGCCGGAGGGTCGGGGTTGGTTACGAGCAGTACTTC. The chain couples TRBV7-9 to TRBJ2-7, with a tentative D call TRBD2 (6 bases). The V end lost 5 bases, the J end lost 4 bases, and 18 bases lay between the germline ends. Germline CDR1 reads SEHNR; CDR2 reads FQNEAQ (reference sequence). The CDR3 is 15 residues long.

This clonotype came up a few times. V and J are TRBV5-1 and TRBJ2-1; 10 nucleotides line up with TRBD2. The CDR3 loop spans 14 amino acids. V shed 1 base and J 8 bases; nucleotides not matched to a gene: 3. Germline V gives CDR1 SGHRS, CDR2 YFSETQ. The chain's CDR3 is CASSLSSGSDEQFF. CDR3 bases: TGCGCCAGCAGCTTGTCTAGCGGGAGCGATGAGCAGTTCTTC.

V and J are TRBV9 and TRBJ2-5; D unclear. CDR1 SGDLS and CDR2 YYNGEE come from the germline V gene. This CDR3 region has 16 residues. V shed 0 bases and J shed 1 base, with 13 bases lying between them. In nucleotides, the CDR3 is TGTGCCAGCAGCGTAGGACCCACCTTGATCCAAGAGACCCAGTACTTC. Amino acid sequence: CASSVGPTLIQETQYF.

This clonotype was recorded a few times. The chain couples TRBV5-1 to TRBJ1-1; TRBD1 aligns across 9 bases. This CDR3 spans 15 amino acids. Germline lookup yields CDR1 SGHRS and CDR2 YFSETQ. V trimming: 7 bases; J trimming: 5 bases; junction bases outside the gene matches: 12. CDR3 sequence: CASGPGDRVRTEAFF. CDR3 nucleotides: TGCGCCAGCGGACCTGGGGACAGGGTGCGGACTGAAGCTTTCTTT.

This clonotype was seen a handful of times. The chain has TRBV5-1 and TRBJ1-1; 9 bases line up with TRBD1. The CDR3 loop spans 15 amino acids. The V gene's germline CDR1 is SGHRS and CDR2 YFSETQ. The V and J ends lost 4 bases and 4 bases, in that order; junction bases with no gene match: 8. Here the CDR3 DNA reads TGCGCCAGCAGCGAACAGGGGGCGCGGGGCACTGAAGCTTTCTTT. It encodes CASSEQGARGTEAFF. The full variable domain, rest sourced from reference TRBV5-1 and TRBJ1-1, is KAGVTQTPRYLIKTRGQQVTLSCSPISGHRSVSWYQQTPGQGLQFLFEYFSETQRNKGNFPGRFSGRQFSNSRSEMNVSTLELGDSALYLCASSEQGARGTEAFFGQGTRLTVV.

This clonotype was detected only a few times. This chain's CDR3 is CASSYEPPEKLFF. DNA of the CDR3: TGCGCCAGCAGCTACGAGCCGCCTGAAAAACTGTTTTTT. This chain connects TRBV5-1 to TRBJ1-4; D ambiguous. Trimming took 3 bases from V and 7 from J, leaving 10 bases between them. Germline V gene sequence: CDR1 SGHRS, CDR2 YFSETQ. The CDR3 covers 13 residues.

CDR3 in amino acids: CATSTRLAGDQETQYF. Written as DNA, the CDR3 is TGTGCCACCAGCACCCGACTAGCGGGGGACCAAGAGACCCAGTACTTC. The V gene is TRBV15, the J gene TRBJ2-5, with TRBD2 matching 12 bases. Unmatched junction bases numbered 3, after V lost 4 bases and J lost 0 bases. Germline lookup yields CDR1 LNHNV and CDR2 YYDKDF (reference sequence). The CDR3 consists of 16 residues.

Only a few counts were recorded for this clonotype. The rearrangement joins TRBV7-9 to TRBJ2-5; no clear D gene. The CDR3 extends over 14 amino acids. The ends were cut back, 5 bases at V and 2 bases at J, with 12 bases in the middle. From germline, CDR1 is SEHNR and CDR2 FQNEAQ (reference sequence). CDR3 sequence (DNA): TGTGCCAGCAGCCAAACGAGAAATCAAGAGACCCAGTACTTC. Translation gives CASSQTRNQETQYF.

The gene calls are TRBV28 and TRBJ2-5; either TRBD1 or TRBD2 may supply D (5 bases each). The V gene's germline CDR1 is MDHEN and CDR2 SYDVKM. There are 13 residues in the CDR3. V lost 6 bases and J lost 3, with 11 bases in between. CDR3 in amino acids: CASRRGAKETQYF. The CDR3 nucleotides read TGTGCCAGCAGGAGGGGAGCTAAAGAGACCCAGTACTTC.